This paragraph covers one T cell receptor (beta chain) sequence. This table comes from immunoSEQ multiplex PCR, and its TCRdb copy is limited to in-frame clones, with some not included. The sample has 40,000 to 55,000 clones; 70% to 90% are singletons. This specimen belongs to a study of T cell responses to AZD1222 COVID-19 vaccine. This CDR3 has 14 amino acids. Trimming removed 5 bases at V and 1 base at J, with 12 bases between. Germline V gene data show CDR1 as SGHAT and CDR2 as FQNNGV. This sequence was found in an adult who received the AZD1222 COVID-19 vaccine. The chain is built from TRBV11-2 and TRBJ2-7; the D is unclear. Sequenced material: peripheral blood, taken 28 days after the second AZD1222 dose. The CDR3 region is CASSDRTPSYEQYF. For the CDR3, the DNA is TGTGCCAGCAGCGACCGGACGCCTTCCTACGAGCAGTACTTC.